The 16 T cell receptor beta chains listed next were all sequenced from one sample in a study of blood T cell repertoires in COVID-19. This table comes from immunoSEQ multiplex PCR, and its TCRdb copy is limited to in-frame clones, with some not included. This repertoire shows under 150,000 clones, over 80% found once; its top ten account for about 4.8%. The sequencing input was peripheral blood. These receptors all stem from a woman aged 50 to 60 with acute or convalescent COVID-19.

The CDR3 nucleotides are TGTGCCAGCAGTCGACAGGGAGCCGGAAACACCATATATTTT. This translates into CASSRQGAGNTIYF. The chain couples TRBV5-4 to TRBJ1-3; TRBD1 agrees at 7 bases. V gave up 5 bases and J gave up 4 bases; unmatched junction bases: 6. The CDR3 totals 14 residues. Germline CDR1 SGHNT, CDR2 YYREEE (reference sequence).

The chain uses TRBV28 and TRBJ2-7; D may be TRBD1 (6 bases). Germline-derived CDR1 and CDR2 are MDHEN and SYDVKM. The CDR3 totals 15 residues. The V end lost 7 bases, the J end lost 0 bases, and 16 bases lay between the germline ends. The CDR3 sequence: CASTSGHLSSYEQYF. The CDR3 DNA reads TGTGCCAGCACGTCGGGACATCTAAGCTCCTACGAGCAGTACTTC.

The gene calls are TRBV9 and TRBJ2-7; tentative D call: TRBD1 (6 bases). Germline CDR1 and CDR2: SGDLS and YYNGEE. Between the trimmed V and J ends, which lost 0 bases and 3 bases, there was a span of 10 bases. The CDR3 runs to 14 residues. DNA of the CDR3: TGTGCCAGCAGCGTAGGACAGGCAATCTACGAGCAGTACTTC. The encoded protein is CASSVGQAIYEQYF.

This clone was picked up one time. The V call is TRBV5-4, the J call TRBJ2-3; 10 nucleotides match TRBD2. CDR3 size: 16 residues. Trimming took 0 bases from V and 2 from J; bases not matched to a gene: 3. Per the germline V gene, CDR1 is SGHNT and CDR2 is YYREEE (reference sequence). The CDR3 is CASSLGTSGITDTQYF. The CDR3 DNA reads as TGTGCCAGCAGCTTGGGAACTAGCGGGATCACAGATACGCAGTATTTT.

The chain uses TRBV6-1 and TRBJ1-2; 10 bases line up with TRBD1. The junction had 4 bases not matched to a gene; V was cut back by 0 bases and J by 6 bases. Germline V lookup: CDR1 MNHNS, CDR2 SASEGT. The CDR3 extends over 15 amino acids. The DNA of the CDR3 is TGTGCCAGCAGTGAAGCCGCCGGGACAGGGGATGGCTACACCTTC. It yields the protein CASSEAAGTGDGYTF.

The chain couples TRBV28 to TRBJ2-7; 10 bases agree with TRBD1. CDR3 length equals 18 residues. The germline V gene has CDR1 MDHEN and CDR2 SYDVKM. V lost 5 bases and J lost 1; bases outside the gene matches: 14. The CDR3 DNA sequence: TGTGCCAGCAGTAAGGTTGGGTGGCGACAGGGGGCTTCCTACGAGCAGTACTTC. Amino acids: CASSKVGWRQGASYEQYF.

This chain connects TRBV9 to TRBJ2-3; 9 bases are a match to TRBD1. Germline CDR1 reads SGDLS; CDR2 reads YYNGEE. CDR3 length: 16 residues. V shed 0 bases, J shed 3 bases, and the junction held 5 bases outside the gene matches. This CDR3 is CASSVGGQGRTDTQYF. The CDR3 coding sequence is TGTGCCAGCAGCGTAGGGGGACAGGGTAGGACAGATACGCAGTATTTT. The variable domain in full, with the rest retrieved from reference TRBV9 and TRBJ2-3, is DSGVTQTPKHLITATGQRVTLRCSPRSGDLSVYWYQQSLDQGLQFLIQYYNGEERAKGNILERFSAQQFPDLHSELNLSSLELGDSALYFCASSVGGQGRTDTQYFGPGTRLTVL.

The chain couples TRBV30 to TRBJ2-5; weak D call: TRBD2 (5 bases). This CDR3 has 14 residues. Per the germline V gene, CDR1 is GTSNPN and CDR2 is SVGIG (reference sequence). V was clipped by 0 bases and J by 5 bases, with 13 bases between them. The CDR3 reads CAWSVEEFGETQYF. The CDR3 bases are TGTGCCTGGAGTGTGGAGGAGTTCGGGGAGACCCAGTACTTC. The variable domain in full, completed from reference TRBV30 and TRBJ2-5, reads SQTIHQWPATLVQPVGSPLSLECTVEGTSNPNLYWYRQAAGRGLQLLFYSVGIGQISSEVPQNLSASRPQDRQFILSSKKLLLSDSGFYLCAWSVEEFGETQYFGPGTRLLVL.

The V gene is TRBV11-2, the J gene TRBJ2-1; 10 positions match TRBD2. This CDR3 is 14 amino acids long. The germline CDR1 and CDR2 sequences are SGHAT and FQNNGV. V lost 3 bases to trimming and J lost 8 bases; unmatched junction nucleotides: 4. The CDR3 DNA sequence: TGTGCCAGCAGCTTGGCTAGCGGGAGCTATGAGCAGTTCTTC. It codes for CASSLASGSYEQFF.

The chain links TRBV19 to TRBJ1-5; D may be TRBD1 (6 bases). Trimming left V 7 bases short and J 5 bases short, with 9 bases between. CDR1 and CDR2 from the germline V gene are LNHDA and SQIVND (reference sequence). The CDR3 extends over 12 amino acids. Here the CDR3 reads CASKQGDQPQHF. CDR3 DNA: TGTGCCAGTAAACAGGGCGATCAGCCCCAGCATTTT.

The chain links TRBV5-1 to TRBJ2-1; 8 nucleotides agree with TRBD2. CDR1 SGHRS and CDR2 YFSETQ come from the germline V gene. The CDR3 loop spans 14 amino acids. The V segment lost 3 bases and the J segment 5 bases; nucleotides outside the gene matches: 4. CDR3: CASSWGLEDNEQFF. The CDR3, as DNA: TGCGCCAGCAGCTGGGGACTAGAAGACAATGAGCAGTTCTTC. The complete variable domain, with remaining parts taken from reference TRBV5-1 and TRBJ2-1, reads KAGVTQTPRYLIKTRGQQVTLSCSPISGHRSVSWYQQTPGQGLQFLFEYFSETQRNKGNFPGRFSGRQFSNSRSEMNVSTLELGDSALYLCASSWGLEDNEQFFGPGTRLTVL.

The chain carries TRBV29-1 and TRBJ2-1; the D gene is possibly TRBD2 (5 bases). Per germline, CDR1 SQVTM and CDR2 ANQGSEA. V was pared by 7 bases and J by 7 bases, with 23 bases between. This CDR3 spans 15 amino acids. The CDR3 loop reads CSASRSGRGSNEQFF. Written as DNA, the CDR3 is TGCAGCGCTTCGAGGTCGGGGAGAGGATCGAATGAGCAGTTCTTC.

This clone was found a few times. The CDR3 is CASSFLGNRGRRLGELFF. The CDR3 region has the DNA TGTGCCAGCAGCTTCCTTGGCAACAGGGGCCGGAGGTTGGGGGAGCTGTTTTTT. The V gene is TRBV7-2, the J gene TRBJ2-2; 7 nucleotides agree with TRBD1. The CDR3 runs 18 residues. The V gene end was trimmed by 3 bases and the J gene end by 8 bases; junction bases not matched to a gene: 18. CDR1 is SGHTA, CDR2 FQGNSA, per germline.

The V call is TRBV7-3, the J call TRBJ1-2; D uncertain. V lost 5 bases, J lost 0 bases, and 13 bases lay in between. This CDR3 region has 15 residues. CDR1 is SGHTA and CDR2 is FQGTGA in the germline V gene. The CDR3 region has the DNA TGTGCCAGCAGCCCCACGACGGGTTCTAACTATGGCTACACCTTC. Residues: CASSPTTGSNYGYTF.

The chain is built from TRBV27 and TRBJ2-7; 9 nucleotides agree with TRBD2. Looked up from germline, CDR1 is MNHEY and CDR2 is SMNVEV (reference sequence). Germline trimming cut 8 bases from V and 3 bases from J; bases unmatched to any gene: 14. The CDR3 has 16 amino acids. CDR3 residues: CASGFVSGRRVYEQYF. CDR3 bases: TGTGCCAGCGGGTTTGTTAGCGGGAGACGGGTCTACGAGCAGTACTTC.

The sample holds a few counts of this clone. The J gene is TRBJ1-1, the V gene TRBV6-1; D might be TRBD1 (5 bases). The CDR3 runs 15 residues. CDR1 is MNHNS, CDR2 SASEGT, per germline. V lost 2 bases and J lost 2, with 12 bases in between. In DNA form, the CDR3 reads TGTGCCAGCAGTGAAATGGTGGGGGGAAACACTGAAGCTTTCTTT. This codes for CASSEMVGGNTEAFF.